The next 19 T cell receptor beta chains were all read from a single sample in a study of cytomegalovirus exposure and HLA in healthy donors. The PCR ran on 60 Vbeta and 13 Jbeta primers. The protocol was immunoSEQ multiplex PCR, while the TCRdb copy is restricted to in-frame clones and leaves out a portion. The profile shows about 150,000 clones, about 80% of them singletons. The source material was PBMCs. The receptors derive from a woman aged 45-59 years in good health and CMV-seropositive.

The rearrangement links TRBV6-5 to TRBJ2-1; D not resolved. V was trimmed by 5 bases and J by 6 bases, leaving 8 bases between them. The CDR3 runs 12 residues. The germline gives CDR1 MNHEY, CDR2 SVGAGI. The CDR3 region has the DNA TGTGCCAGCAGTCTCACTGGCAATGAGCAGTTCTTC. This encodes CASSLTGNEQFF.

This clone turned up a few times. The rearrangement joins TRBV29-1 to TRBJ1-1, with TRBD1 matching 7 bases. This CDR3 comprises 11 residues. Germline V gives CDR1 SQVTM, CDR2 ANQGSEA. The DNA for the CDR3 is TGCACCGGGACAGTTGGAACTGAAGCTTTCTTT. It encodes CTGTVGTEAFF.

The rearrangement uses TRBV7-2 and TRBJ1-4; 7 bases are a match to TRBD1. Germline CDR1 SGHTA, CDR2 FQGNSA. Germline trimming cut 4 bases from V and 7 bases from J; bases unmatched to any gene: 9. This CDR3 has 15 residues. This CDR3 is CASSSSGGLGEKLFF. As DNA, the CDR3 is TGTGCCAGCAGCTCTTCAGGGGGTCTGGGTGAAAAACTGTTTTTT.

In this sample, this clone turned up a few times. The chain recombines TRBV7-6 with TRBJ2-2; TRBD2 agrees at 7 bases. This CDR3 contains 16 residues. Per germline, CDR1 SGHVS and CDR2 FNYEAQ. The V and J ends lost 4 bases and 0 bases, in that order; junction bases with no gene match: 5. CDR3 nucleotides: TGTGCCAGCAGCTCAAGAGGACTAGCGAACACCGGGGAGCTGTTTTTT. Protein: CASSSRGLANTGELFF.

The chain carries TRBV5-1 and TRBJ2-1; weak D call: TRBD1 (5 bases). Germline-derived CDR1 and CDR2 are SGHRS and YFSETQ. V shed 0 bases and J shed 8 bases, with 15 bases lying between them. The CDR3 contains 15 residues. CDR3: CASSLDPAGNDEQFF. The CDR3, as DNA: TGCGCCAGCAGCTTGGATCCGGCAGGGAACGATGAGCAGTTCTTC.

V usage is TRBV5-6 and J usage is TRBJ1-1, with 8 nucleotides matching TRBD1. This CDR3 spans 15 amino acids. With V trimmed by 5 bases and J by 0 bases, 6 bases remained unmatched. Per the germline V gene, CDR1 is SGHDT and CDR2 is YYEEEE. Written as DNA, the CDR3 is TGTGCCAGCAGTTGGGGGACAGGAGTGAACACTGAAGCTTTCTTT. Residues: CASSWGTGVNTEAFF.

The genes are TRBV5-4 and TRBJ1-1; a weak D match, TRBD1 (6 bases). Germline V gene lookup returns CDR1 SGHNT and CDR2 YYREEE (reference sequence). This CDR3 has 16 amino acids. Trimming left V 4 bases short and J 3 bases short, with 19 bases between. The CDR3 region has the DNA TGTGCCAGCAGCGCGATTCGGAAGGGGGGGCACACTGAAGCTTTCTTT. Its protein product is CASSAIRKGGHTEAFF.

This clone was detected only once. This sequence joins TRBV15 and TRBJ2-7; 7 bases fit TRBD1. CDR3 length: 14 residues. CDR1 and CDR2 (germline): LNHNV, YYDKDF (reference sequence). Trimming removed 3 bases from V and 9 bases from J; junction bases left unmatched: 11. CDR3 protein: CATSREYRGKRQYF. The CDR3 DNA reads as TGTGCCACCAGCAGGGAGTACAGGGGTAAGAGGCAGTACTTC. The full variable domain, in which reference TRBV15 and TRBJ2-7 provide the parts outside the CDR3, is DAMVIQNPRYQVTQFGKPVTLSCSQTLNHNVMYWYQQKSSQAPKLLFHYYDKDFNNEADTPDNFQSRRPNTSFCFLDIRSPGLGDTAMYLCATSREYRGKRQYFGPGTRLTVT.

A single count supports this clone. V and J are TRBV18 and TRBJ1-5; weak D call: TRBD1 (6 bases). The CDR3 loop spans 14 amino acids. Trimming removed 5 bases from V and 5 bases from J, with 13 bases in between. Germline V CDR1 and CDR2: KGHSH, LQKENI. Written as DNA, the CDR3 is TGTGCCAGCTCAAGGTCGGACAGCTATCAGCCCCAGCATTTT. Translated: CASSRSDSYQPQHF.

CDR3 in DNA: TGCGCCAGCAGCTTCTCGACGGGAGGAACCTACAATGAGCAGTTCTTC. It encodes CASSFSTGGTYNEQFF. V and J are TRBV5-1 and TRBJ2-1, with 7 positions matching TRBD2. The CDR3 spans 16 residues. The germline V gene encodes CDR1 SGHRS and CDR2 YFSETQ. V dropped 2 bases and J dropped 2; count of bases not matched to a gene: 7.

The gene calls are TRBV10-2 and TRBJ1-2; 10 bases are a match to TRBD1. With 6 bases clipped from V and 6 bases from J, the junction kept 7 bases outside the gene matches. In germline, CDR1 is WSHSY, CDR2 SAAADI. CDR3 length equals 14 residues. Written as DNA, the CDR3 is TGCGCCAGCAGCGCCGCCGGGACAGGGGATGGCTACACCTTC. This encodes CASSAAGTGDGYTF.

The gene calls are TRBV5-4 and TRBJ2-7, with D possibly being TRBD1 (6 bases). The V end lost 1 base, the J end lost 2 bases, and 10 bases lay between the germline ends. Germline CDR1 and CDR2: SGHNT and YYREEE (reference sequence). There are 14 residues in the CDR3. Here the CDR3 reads CASSLTTGTYEQYF. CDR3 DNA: TGTGCCAGCAGCTTGACAACAGGGACCTACGAGCAGTACTTC.

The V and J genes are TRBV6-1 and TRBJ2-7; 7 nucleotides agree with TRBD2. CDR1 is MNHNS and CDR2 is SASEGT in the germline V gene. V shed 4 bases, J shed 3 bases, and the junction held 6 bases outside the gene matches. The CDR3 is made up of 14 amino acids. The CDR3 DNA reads TGTGCCAGCAGTGCGCTAGCGGACCTCTACGAGCAGTACTTC. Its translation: CASSALADLYEQYF.

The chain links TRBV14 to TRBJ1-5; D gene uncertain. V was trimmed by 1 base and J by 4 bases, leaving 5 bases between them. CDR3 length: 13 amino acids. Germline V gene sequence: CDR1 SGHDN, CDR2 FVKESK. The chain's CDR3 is CASSQGLNQPQHF. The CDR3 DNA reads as TGTGCCAGCAGCCAAGGACTAAATCAGCCCCAGCATTTT.

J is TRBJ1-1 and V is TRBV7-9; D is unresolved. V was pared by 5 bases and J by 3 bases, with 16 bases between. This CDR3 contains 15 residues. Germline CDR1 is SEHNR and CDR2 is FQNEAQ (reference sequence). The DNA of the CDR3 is TGTGCCAGCAGCCACGGGTTCTTTCCGGACACTGAAGCTTTCTTT. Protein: CASSHGFFPDTEAFF.

CDR3 residues: CASGPGQGLVNEKLFF. In nucleotides, the CDR3 is TGTGCTAGTGGTCCAGGACAGGGCCTAGTTAATGAAAAACTGTTTTTT. The rearrangement uses TRBV12-5 and TRBJ1-4, with TRBD1 matching over 8 bases. The CDR3 runs 16 residues. From germline, CDR1 is LGHNT and CDR2 FRNRAP. Unmatched junction bases numbered 9, after V lost 5 bases and J lost 4 bases.

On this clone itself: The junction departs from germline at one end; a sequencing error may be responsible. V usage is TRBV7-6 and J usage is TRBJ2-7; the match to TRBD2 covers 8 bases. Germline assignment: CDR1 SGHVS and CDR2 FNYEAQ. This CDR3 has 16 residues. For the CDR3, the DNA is TGTTCCAGCAGCTTAGCGGGGTCCGGGACAATGCACGAGCAGTACTTC. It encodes CSSSLAGSGTMHEQYF.

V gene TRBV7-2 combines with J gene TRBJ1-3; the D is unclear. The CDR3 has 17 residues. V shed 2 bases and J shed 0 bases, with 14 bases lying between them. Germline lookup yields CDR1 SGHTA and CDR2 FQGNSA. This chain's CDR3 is CASSLNPLQLSGNTIYF. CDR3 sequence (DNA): TGTGCCAGCAGCTTAAACCCCCTACAGCTCTCTGGAAACACCATATATTTT. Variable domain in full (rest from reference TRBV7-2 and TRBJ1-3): GAGVSQSPSNKVTEKGKDVELRCDPISGHTALYWYRQSLGQGLEFLIYFQGNSAPDKSGLPSDRFSAERTGGSVSTLTIQRTQQEDSAVYLCASSLNPLQLSGNTIYFGEGSWLTVV.

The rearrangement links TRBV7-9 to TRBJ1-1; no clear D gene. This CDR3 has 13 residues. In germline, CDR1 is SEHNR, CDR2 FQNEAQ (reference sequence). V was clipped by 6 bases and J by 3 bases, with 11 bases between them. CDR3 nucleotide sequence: TGTGCCAGCAGGTCCAGTTCGTACACTGAAGCTTTCTTT. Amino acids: CASRSSSYTEAFF.